This is a list of T cell receptor beta chains from one sample in a study of T cell repertoires in cytomegalovirus infection. Each CDR3 protein is one row after TCRdb ran MiXCR on the reads. The profile shows 830,000 or so distinct CDR3 sequences, 30% to 35% of them singletons. These receptors' antigens are unknown. Here the sequenced sample was cultured CD8+ T cells from PBMCs, taken from culture after CMV antigen stimulation. These receptors all come from a human donor in good health (CMV status not recorded). Some clones in this sample may be carry-over from other donors' samples. Each CDR3 is given with its conserved first and last residue. D genes are given only for firm matches. Where a row states a size, it is once, few, many or the class of an expanded clone; other rows omit it.

CDR3 protein	CDR3 DNA	CDR3 length	D gene	V gene	J gene	clone size
CASSHTRGWNSPLHF	TGTGCCAGCAGCCATACCAGGGGCTGGAATTCACCCCTCCACTTT	15	NA	TRBV7-2	TRBJ1-6	many
CASSYIASQETQYF	TGTGCCAGCAGTTATATCGCCTCCCAAGAGACCCAGTACTTC	14	NA	TRBV6-2/TRBV6-3	TRBJ2-5	NA
CASRQGSGVNAEAFF	TGTGCCAGCAGACAAGGGTCGGGGGTTAACGCTGAAGCTTTCTTT	15	NA	TRBV12-3/TRBV12-4	TRBJ1-1	many
CASSSETGTLSTNEKRFF	TGCGCCAGCAGCTCCGAAACAGGGACACTGTCAACTAATGAAAAACGGTTTTTT	18	NA	TRBV5-1	TRBJ1-4	NA
CASSLEASGLGAYNEQFF	TGTGCCAGCAGCTTGGAGGCGAGCGGGTTAGGGGCCTACAATGAGCAGTTCTTC	18	NA	TRBV5-5	TRBJ2-1	NA
CASRPTSGVGNEQFF	TGTGCCAGCAGACCCACTAGCGGGGTAGGCAATGAGCAGTTCTTC	15	TRBD2	TRBV12-3/TRBV12-4	TRBJ2-1	NA
CASSELLRQGTNYGYTF	TGTGCCAGCAGTGAACTTCTTCGCCAGGGGACTAACTATGGCTACACCTTC	17	NA	TRBV6-1	TRBJ1-2	many
CASSLPDRDTQYF	TGTGCCAGCAGCTTACCCGACCGAGATACGCAGTATTTT	13	NA	TRBV7-8	TRBJ2-3	NA
CASTSGTGSSYEQYF	TGTGCCAGCACCTCCGGGACAGGGTCCTCCTACGAGCAGTACTTC	15	TRBD1	TRBV5-6	TRBJ2-7	NA
CATSGPYNEQFF	TGTGCCACCAGCGGGCCCTACAATGAGCAGTTCTTC	12	NA	TRBV24-1	TRBJ2-1	few
CASSLAAGPGYGYTF	TGTGCCAGCAGCTTAGCGGCAGGCCCGGGATATGGCTACACCTTC	15	NA	TRBV7-6	TRBJ1-2	NA
CASSTRRGTPSF	TGTGCCAGCAGTACGCGCCGGGGTACTCCTTCTTTC	12	NA	TRBV6-5	TRBJ2-1	NA
CASSETSVGNYGYTF	TGCGCCAGCAGTGAGACAAGCGTCGGGAACTATGGCTACACCTTC	15	NA	TRBV10-2	TRBJ1-2	NA
CASSLGGANEQFF	TGTGCCAGCAGCTTGGGGGGGGCCAATGAGCAGTTCTTC	13	NA	TRBV7-6	TRBJ2-1	many
CASPTASGYTF	TGTGCCAGCCCGACCGCGAGTGGCTACACCTTC	11	NA	TRBV2	TRBJ1-2	few
CASSQGRDQPQHF	TGTGCCAGCAGTCAGGGACGGGATCAGCCCCAGCATTTT	13	NA	TRBV6-6	TRBJ1-5	few
CASSLGRSSNRPQHF	TGTGCCAGCAGTTTAGGCAGGAGTAGTAATCGGCCCCAGCATTTT	15	NA	TRBV12-3/TRBV12-4	TRBJ1-5	NA
CASRHRGRFNQPQHF	TGTGCCAGTAGGCACAGGGGGCGGTTCAATCAGCCCCAGCATTTT	15	TRBD1	TRBV19	TRBJ1-5	NA
CSVRTGAYNEQFF	TGCAGCGTCCGGACAGGGGCCTACAATGAGCAGTTCTTC	13	TRBD1	TRBV29-1	TRBJ2-1	once
CASSVAGGVQETQYF	TGTGCCAGCAGCGTAGCTGGAGGGGTCCAAGAGACCCAGTACTTC	15	NA	TRBV9	TRBJ2-5	few
CASSLRRGLETQYF	TGTGCCAGCAGTCTCCGGAGGGGGCTAGAGACCCAGTACTTC	14	NA	TRBV27	TRBJ2-5	NA
CASSFPTANTEAFF	TGTGCCAGCAGCTTCCCGACAGCGAACACTGAAGCTTTCTTT	14	NA	TRBV13	TRBJ1-1	NA